This T cell receptor (beta chain) derives from a study of T cells in Graves' hyperthyroidism and ophthalmopathy. The overall study: Once the initial diagnosis was made, peripheral blood was obtained before any treatment. Study results and caveats: A median around six months before onset, the model predicted ophthalmopathy. The majority of expanded thyroid clonotypes above 0.001 also appeared in blood.

Each person with ophthalmopathy scored at least 3 on the Clinical Activity Score, reached NOSPECS grade 4 or higher, and had been ill under 3 months. This CDR3 is 14 amino acids long. Trimming took 7 bases from V and 5 from J; bases not matched to a gene: 9. Germline CDR1 is SNHLY and CDR2 is FYNNEI. In its sample, this clonotype was seen many times. Its antigen is as yet unknown. Amplified regions were TCR beta CDR3 sequences from RNA transcripts. TCR CDR3 underwent first-round RT-PCR with the HTBI primer set. TCRdb ran MiXCR on the multiplex PCR reads and lists one entry per CDR3 protein. The repertoire includes a few hundred thousand distinct CDR3 sequences, roughly 15% of them detected once, and approximately 19% sits in the top ten.

V gene TRBV2 combines with J gene TRBJ2-5; 8 nucleotides agree with TRBD2. Input material: blood. This TCR derives from a woman aged 60-75 years with Graves' ophthalmopathy. CDR3 amino acids: CASTLGLVGETQYF. The CDR3 DNA sequence: TGTGCCAGCACTTTGGGACTAGTCGGGGAGACCCAGTACTTC.